This entry describes one TCR beta chain. Its antigen is unidentified. The sample is drawn from a study of T cell responses to AZD1222 COVID-19 vaccine. The CDR3 is made up of 13 amino acids. Germline assignment: CDR1 LNHDA and CDR2 SQIVND (reference sequence). The V and J ends lost 6 bases and 6 bases, in that order; junction bases with no gene match: 5. Assay used: immunoSEQ multiplex PCR; TCRdb lists only in-frame clones, some missing. The sample has 150,000 to 200,000 clones, about nine tenths seen once. Notes on the study in general: Among the donors, most were white British and more were female, and clonal diversity was possibly underestimated.

V and J are TRBV19 and TRBJ1-5; 7 nucleotides align to TRBD1. This receptor was identified in an adult who received the AZD1222 COVID-19 vaccine. Sequenced here: peripheral blood, sampled 28 days after the second AZD1222 dose. The CDR3 bases are TGTGCCAGTAGCATGGACAGGTTTCAGCCCCAGCATTTT. Translating it yields CASSMDRFQPQHF.